This TCR beta chain was obtained from a study of regulatory T cells in long-lasting Graves disease. Study-level points and caveats: Under persistent disease, TRBV28, TRBJ1-2 and TRBJ2-5 were used preferentially.

The sample's time point: persistent/refractory GD, antithyroid drugs over 5 years with positive TRAb. Extracted RNA from PBMCs served as the source of the TCR library. CDR1 and CDR2 (germline): SGHTA, FQGNSA. With 5 bases clipped from V and 7 bases from J, the junction kept 5 bases outside the gene matches. The CDR3 covers 13 residues. According to the study, TCR beta libraries were built with iRepertoire HTBI primers and CDR3-region Arm-PCR. TCRdb redid the calling of the multiplex PCR reads with MiXCR, one entry per CDR3 protein. The table has around 400,000 distinct CDR3 sequences, around a quarter seen once; the top ten hold about a quarter. The table lists this clonotype with a few counts. The antigen is not known.

The sequence was obtained from a female donor with Graves disease. The chain combines TRBV7-2 with TRBJ2-7, with 10 positions matching TRBD2. This sample comprised peripheral blood mononuclear cells (PBMCs), obtained when the disease was refractory, from a patient treated with antithyroid drugs. The CDR3 loop is CASSKGLAREQYF. As DNA, the CDR3 is TGTGCCAGCAGCAAGGGACTAGCGCGAGAGCAGTACTTC.